This is a list of T cell receptor beta chains from one sample in a study of blood T cells in healthy people across ages. TCRdb re-analysed the 5' RACE reads in MiXCR, keeping a single row per CDR3 protein. The sample includes approximately 830,000 distinct CDR3 sequences, 62% of them seen just once. The material sequenced was blood. These receptors all stem from a man aged 25-45 years in good health. CDR3s include the opening cysteine and the closing phenylalanine or tryptophan. D genes are given only for firm matches. Where a row states a size, it is once, few, many or the class of an expanded clone; other rows omit it.

v_gene	j_gene	d_gene	abundance	CDR3nt	CDR3aa
TRBV2	TRBJ2-3	TRBD2	-	TGTGCCAGCACGGCTAGCGGGACAGATACGCAGTATTTT	CASTASGTDTQYF
TRBV20-1	TRBJ2-5	TRBD2	-	TGCAGTGCTAGAGTACTAGCGGGGGGGCATGAGCAGTACTTC	CSARVLAGGHEQYF
TRBV15	TRBJ2-3	-	few	TGTGCCACCAGCAGCGGGGAGGTTGGCTTAAAGAGGCGGACGCAGTATTTT	CATSSGEVGLKRRTQYF
TRBV6-1	TRBJ2-5	-	-	TGTGCCAGCAGTGAACAAAGGGGGGCCCAAGAGACCCAGTACTTC	CASSEQRGAQETQYF
TRBV20-1	TRBJ2-7	-	few	TGCAGTGCTAGGCACTCCAACTACGAGCAGTACTTC	CSARHSNYEQYF
TRBV24-1	TRBJ2-1	-	few	TGTGCCACCAGTGATTCGGGGACCTACAATGAGCAGTTCTTC	CATSDSGTYNEQFF
TRBV13	TRBJ2-3	-	-	TGTGCCAGCAGCCCTAGATCGGGACTTCCAACTAGCACAGATACGCAGTATTTT	CASSPRSGLPTSTDTQYF
TRBV28	TRBJ2-7	-	few	TGTGCCAGCAGTCCCCCGTCGGGGAGGGGGGCTTACTACGAGCAGTACTTC	CASSPPSGRGAYYEQYF
TRBV7-2	TRBJ2-3	-	-	TGTGCCAGCAGCTGGACCGAGGCAGATACGCAGTATTTT	CASSWTEADTQYF
TRBV6-5	TRBJ2-3	TRBD2	few	TGTGCCAGCAGTTACTCGCCTAGCGGGGGGACTAGCACAGATACGCAGTATTTT	CASSYSPSGGTSTDTQYF
TRBV29-1	TRBJ1-2	-	once	TGCAGCGTCGAGGGGAGAGGGGCTGGCTACACCTTC	CSVEGRGAGYTF
TRBV19	TRBJ2-7	-	-	TGTGCCAGTAGTTCGCTGCCGGGCCATTCCTACGAGCAGTACTTC	CASSSLPGHSYEQYF
TRBV5-1	TRBJ2-6	-	-	TGCGCCAGCAGCTTAACCCCGACAGGTTTGGGGGGCTCTGGGGCCAACGTCCTGACTTTC	CASSLTPTGLGGSGANVLTF
TRBV27	TRBJ2-7	TRBD2	-	TGTGCCAGCAGTTTGGGTGGGAGGGTCTCCTACGAGCAGTACTTC	CASSLGGRVSYEQYF
TRBV5-4	TRBJ1-4	-	-	TGTGCCAGCAGCTTGGACGGACAAAACAATGAAAAACTGTTTTTT	CASSLDGQNNEKLFF
TRBV12-3/TRBV12-4	TRBJ2-1	TRBD2	-	TGTGCCAGCAGTTCTACGCGGGGGGGCGGGTACAATGAGCAGTTCTTC	CASSSTRGGGYNEQFF
TRBV25-1	TRBJ2-3	-	few	TGTGCCAGCAGTCCCCCGGGGGTGGATACGCAGTATTTT	CASSPPGVDTQYF
TRBV29-1	TRBJ2-5	TRBD2	-	TGCAGCTCGTCCGGGACTAGCGGGGTAGAGACCCAGTACTTC	CSSSGTSGVETQYF
TRBV20-1	TRBJ2-1	-	few	TGCAGTGCTAGCCGTGACCTCCTGCCCTACAATGAGCAGTTCTTC	CSASRDLLPYNEQFF
TRBV7-2	TRBJ1-2	-	-	TGTGCCAGCAGCCCTGTCAGATATGGAAACTATGGCTACACCTTC	CASSPVRYGNYGYTF
TRBV28	TRBJ2-3	TRBD2	-	TGTACCAGCAGTTTAGTAGGGACTACCACAGATACGCAGTATTTT	CTSSLVGTTTDTQYF
TRBV5-1	TRBJ2-7	TRBD1	-	TGTGCCAGCAGTTGGGGACAGGGGTCCTACGAGCAGTACTTC	CASSWGQGSYEQYF
TRBV5-1	TRBJ2-6	-	few	TGCGCCAGTTCGGGAGTTCCTAATCCTGGGGCCAACGTCCTGACTTTC	CASSGVPNPGANVLTF